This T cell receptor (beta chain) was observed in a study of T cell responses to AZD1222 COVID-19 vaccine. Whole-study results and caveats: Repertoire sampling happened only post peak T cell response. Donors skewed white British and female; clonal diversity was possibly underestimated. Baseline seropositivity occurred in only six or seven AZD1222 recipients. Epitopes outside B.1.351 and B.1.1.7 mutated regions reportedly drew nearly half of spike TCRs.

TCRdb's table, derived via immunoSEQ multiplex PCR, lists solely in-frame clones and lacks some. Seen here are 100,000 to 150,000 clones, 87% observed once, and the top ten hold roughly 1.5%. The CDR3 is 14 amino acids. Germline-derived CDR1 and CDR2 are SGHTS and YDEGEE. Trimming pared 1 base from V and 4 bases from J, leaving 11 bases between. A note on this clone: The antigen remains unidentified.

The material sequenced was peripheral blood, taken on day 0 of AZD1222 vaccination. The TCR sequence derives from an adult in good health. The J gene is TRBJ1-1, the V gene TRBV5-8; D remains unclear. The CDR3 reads CASSLYMSVTEAFF. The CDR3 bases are TGTGCCAGCAGCTTGTACATGAGTGTCACTGAAGCTTTCTTT.